The source of this T cell receptor beta chain is a study of prognosis after radiotherapy for stage I lung cancer. Starting from genomic DNA, TCR beta CDR3 was amplified through two-round multiplex PCR. It was primers specific to each TRBV and TRBJ gene that first-round PCR used. Using its own MiXCR run on the multiplex PCR reads, TCRdb lists one record per CDR3 protein. The table has around 31,000 distinct CDR3 sequences, about half seen once. This CDR3 has 17 amino acids. Germline CDR1 reads SEHNR; CDR2 reads FQNEAQ (reference sequence). With V trimmed by 5 bases and J by 5 bases, 18 bases remained unmatched.

The genes are TRBV7-9 and TRBJ2-7, with 7 bases fitting TRBD2. Sample: PBMCs, taken before or after stereotactic body radiation therapy (not recorded which). This TCR came from a donor over 45 with non-small cell lung cancer. CDR3 sequence (DNA): TGTGCCAGCAGCAGTCGGGAGGCGGGCCAGGTTGGAAACGAGCAGTACTTC. It codes for CASSSREAGQVGNEQYF.